This entry is about one T cell receptor (beta chain). This clone's antigen is unknown. Per-base qualities were not stored, and no clone one base away is much larger. These data are taken from a study of Siglec-9 on CD8 T cells in melanoma (dated by TCRdb to between 2018 and 2020). Concerning the study at large: The study examined the expression of Siglec-9 on CD8+ T cells and how Siglec-9 regulates T cells within the melanoma tumor microenvironment. Beyond this particular receptor, the publication reports: Siglec-9 was reported to mark and regulate an effector memory CD8+ T-cell subset that appeared to accumulate within melanoma tumors.

The CDR3 goes from the cysteine to the phenylalanine over 16 residues. Only CDR3 DNA is held: 48 bases, read in frame from base 1. Sequences SGHNT (CDR1) and YENEEA (CDR2) are obtained from the germline V gene. V drops 4 bases and J drops 5 bases, leaving 18 bases in between. The library was generated by the immunoSEQ multiplex PCR assay. This is the immuneACCESS table as TCRdb keeps it, with only in-frame sequences that have V and J called. A part of the clones is gone; compared with another copy, unresolved V genes explain less than half, and the rest is unexplained. A total of 30,000 to 45,000 clones appear in this sample, more than 65% of them only once. The ten top clones hold under 2% of the sample.

This TCR derives from a human donor in good health. The sample comprised Siglec-9- CD8+ T cells sorted from blood. This sample's cell subset or site label indicates: CD8 T cells lacking Siglec-9. This sequence uses TRBV11-3 and TRBJ2-1, with the D gene possibly TRBD1 or TRBD2, each one fitting 5 bases. In nucleotides, the sequence is TGTGCCAGCAGCTCGGGGCGGCTAGCTAATAACAATGAGCAGTTCTTC. Its protein is CASSSGRLANNNEQFF.